This TCR beta chain derives from a study of T-cell reconstitution after alpha-beta-depleted transplantation in children. A library of TCRbeta sequences, prepared with unique molecular identifiers, was generated. TCRdb passed the PCR reads through MiXCR, listing each CDR3 protein once. This repertoire shows 300,000 or so distinct CDR3 sequences, around 25% found once; its top ten account for approximately 9.9%. Looked up from germline, CDR1 is SGHRS and CDR2 is YFSETQ. J lost 2 bases, V lost 3 bases, and 9 bases had no gene match. The CDR3 runs to 16 residues. The specimen was PBMCs, mostly from graft donor cells, collected 180 days after TCRalphabeta/CD19-depleted stem cell transplant. The TCR sequence derives from a male patient between 10 and 17 years old who had a stem cell transplant for acute lymphoblastic leukemia, so the T cells may come from the graft donor. The chain combines TRBV5-1 with TRBJ2-5; TRBD2 aligns across 8 bases. CDR3 in DNA: TGCGCCAGCAGCTGGGGGAGCGGGAGCGAACAAGAGACCCAGTACTTC. Translated, it gives CASSWGSGSEQETQYF.